One and the same sample provided the 6 T cell receptor beta chains below, sequenced in a study of CD8+CD57+ T cells in acquired aplastic anemia. The TCR beta profiling, which covered VDJ combination and CDR3 sequence, was carried out using genomic DNA as the template. TCRdb independently ran MiXCR on the reads; one entry per CDR3 protein. This table has hundreds of thousands of distinct CDR3 sequences, roughly 68% appearing once. Sequencing was done on a sample of sorted CD4+, CD8+, or CD8+CD57+ T cells (not recorded which) from PBMCs. The receptors originated from a human donor in good health, serving as a control.

The CDR3 sequence: CSARWLGPGGEAFF. The CDR3 DNA is TGCAGTGCTAGATGGTTAGGGCCGGGCGGTGAGGCTTTCTTT. V and J are TRBV20-1 and TRBJ1-1; no clear D gene. The CDR3 has 14 amino acids. The V gene lost 2 bases and the J gene lost 11 bases, with 21 bases spanning the gap. Germline CDR1 reads DFQATT; CDR2 reads SNEGSKA (reference sequence).

To note about this clonotype: In this CDR3 the conserved last residue, phenylalanine or tryptophan, is missing, so a read error is likely. The DNA is left out, because the CDR3 cannot be placed on it with certainty; the CDR3 is given as TCRdb lists it. The V gene is TRBV7-8, the J gene TRBJ1-1; TRBD1, the D gene given by the table, was not confirmed from the DNA. Germline values: CDR1 SGHVS, CDR2 FQNEAQ. With termini counted, the CDR3 has 13 amino acids. This CDR3 is CASSRQGFTEAFG.

This clonotype occurred once. This CDR3 is CAWSVSGGNGDEQYF. The CDR3 coding sequence is TGTGCCTGGAGTGTATCAGGGGGCAATGGTGACGAGCAGTACTTC. V usage is TRBV30 and J usage is TRBJ2-7, with 8 bases aligning to TRBD1. Germline CDR1 reads GTSNPN; CDR2 reads SVGIG (reference sequence). The CDR3 loop spans 15 amino acids. The V segment lost 0 bases and the J segment 5 bases; nucleotides outside the gene matches: 9.

As regards this clonotype: This likely comes from a read error, as the CDR3 has no conserved phenylalanine or tryptophan at its end. The DNA is left out, because the CDR3 cannot be placed on it with certainty; the CDR3 is given as TCRdb lists it. The chain joins TRBV7-9 to TRBJ2-5; the D call in the table, TRBD2, was not verified against the DNA. 13 amino acids form the CDR3, both terminal residues included. Germline CDR1 reads SEHNR; CDR2 reads FQNEAQ (reference sequence). Here the CDR3 reads CASSQTRGLETQY.

Regarding this clonotype: At one end, the junction sequence differs from germline, possibly due to a read error. The chain uses TRBV7-2 and TRBJ2-6; tentatively, D is TRBD1 or TRBD2 (5 bases each). CDR3 size: 16 residues. Germline V CDR1 and CDR2: SGHTA, FQGNSA. The CDR3 protein is CASSSEGLSGAHVLTF. CDR3 nucleotides: TGTGCCAGCAGCTCAGAGGGATTGTCTGGGGCCCACGTTCTGACTTTC.

As regards this clonotype: Without the conserved terminal phenylalanine or tryptophan, this CDR3 likely stems from a read error. V is TRBV29-1 and J is TRBJ2-5; 7 bases align to TRBD1. The CDR3 consists of 13 residues. Trimming removed 3 bases from V and 4 bases from J; junction bases left unmatched: 5. Germline V gene lookup returns CDR1 SQVTM and CDR2 ANQGSEA. The CDR3 coding sequence is TGCAGCGTTGACAGGGGGAGAGGAGAGACCCAGTACTCC. It encodes CSVDRGRGETQYS.